The following is a T cell receptor (beta chain) sequence with its context. Its target antigen remains unknown. No base-level quality is on record; no much larger clone is a single base apart. From the cysteine through the phenylalanine, the CDR3 covers 13 amino acids. The entry retains the CDR3 DNA only, 39 bases that are in frame from base 1. A distance of 20 bases separates the germline ends of V and J, which lose 6 bases and 9 bases respectively. From a lookup of the germline V gene, CDR1 and CDR2 are SQVTM and ANQGSEA. The sample comes from a study of T cells in Graves' hyperthyroidism and ophthalmopathy (dated by TCRdb to about 2019). About the study as a whole: Peripheral blood was sampled at the time of initial diagnosis, prior to any treatment. To identify TCR V-J signatures that set the groups apart, the researchers used a discovery cohort of more than 95 patients, made up of approximately 43 with Graves' ophthalmopathy and some 55 with stable Graves' hyperthyroidism. The 80 to 100 discovery patients were randomly divided into training and test sets at a 7:3 ratio. Prospective prediction of ophthalmopathy was tested in an independent validation cohort of some 19 hyperthyroidism patients and 15 to 17 patients who later progressed to ophthalmopathy. After sampling, hyperthyroidism patients received methimazole starting at 30 mg daily, and ophthalmopathy patients received high-dose intravenous methylprednisolone. In addition, the study compared T-cell repertoires in thyroid tissue and in blood from six Graves' hyperthyroidism patients. The paper reports TCR Vbeta CDR3 sequencing of 140 or so peripheral blood samples: 43 ophthalmopathy, roughly 80 hyperthyroidism and around 17 progressor patients. General conclusions and limits of the study: Most expanded thyroid clonotypes (frequency above 0.001) were also detected in blood, suggesting blood repertoires may reflect thyroid immune responses. In cross-validation, a model built on a 13 V-J signature told ophthalmopathy apart from stable hyperthyroidism with over 85% sensitivity and roughly 81% specificity, and in testing the same model reached 80%/75%. In validation, the model predicted progression to ophthalmopathy with 60% to 71% sensitivity and about 72% specificity, a median of about 6.7 months before onset. Sample size was not statistically predetermined, and investigators were not blinded to group allocation.

The TCR beta CDR3 regions were amplified from the RNA transcripts. The TCR CDR3 was subjected to a first round of RT-PCR using the HTBI primer set and the Qiagen OneStep RT-PCR kit. Libraries were constructed in a second round of multiplex PCR, after which size selection and purification were carried out. The libraries were sequenced on an Illumina HiSeq2000 using paired-end 100 bp reads. Regarding the original processing steps: SOAPnuke was used to process the raw data, removing reads that contained adapters or uncalled bases, had a mean Phred below 15, or lacked an exact match to the constant primer or identifier. High-quality paired reads were merged using COPE v1.2.5, and each unique nucleotide sequence was defined as a clonotype. MiTCR v1.1 was used to align the clonotypes against IMGT TRBV, TRBD and TRBJ reference segments. Only V-J combinations with frequency above 0.0001, covering about 99% of repertoires, were analysed. A TCS score was defined as the ratio between F50 (clonal expansion) and ExV (chaos), using BLOSUM62-based TCRdist between CDR3 peptides within each V-J. Welch's t-statistics and random forest reduced 514 V-J features to 13, which were used in a naive Bayes classifier (R e1071). The raw public data were reprocessed by TCRdb itself: fastp quality trimming at Q25, MiXCR clonotype calling, in-frame beta chains only. Identical CDR3 protein sequences are pooled into one entry, listed with their most common genes and DNA. These V and J calls are TCRdb output, not the study's own analysis. A total of about 640,000 distinct CDR3 sequences appear in this sample, under 25% of them only once. The ten biggest clones cover under 35% of the sample.

Ophthalmopathy patients had moderately to severely active disease, with a Clinical Activity Score of 3 or more, a NOSPECS grade of 4 or more, and a disease duration of less than 3 months. The study excluded patients with uncontrolled infections, other autoimmune diseases, pregnancy or lactation. Clinical symptoms, serum thyroxine and TRAb, thyroid ultrasound, and orbital computed tomography formed the basis for the diagnoses. Ficoll-Paque density gradient centrifugation was used to isolate PBMCs from about 10 ml of fresh peripheral blood. Total RNA was extracted with Trizol reagent, and quality was checked on an Agilent 2100 Bioanalyzer.

Sequenced: blood. The V and J genes are TRBV29-1 and TRBJ1-1; matching of 5 bases hints at TRBD1 as the D gene. This sequence was found in a man aged 30-40 years with Graves' ophthalmopathy. The CDR3 sequence is CSVYYGPGTKAFF. The nucleotide sequence reads as follows: TGCAGCGTGTATTACGGGCCCGGGACGAAAGCTTTCTTT.